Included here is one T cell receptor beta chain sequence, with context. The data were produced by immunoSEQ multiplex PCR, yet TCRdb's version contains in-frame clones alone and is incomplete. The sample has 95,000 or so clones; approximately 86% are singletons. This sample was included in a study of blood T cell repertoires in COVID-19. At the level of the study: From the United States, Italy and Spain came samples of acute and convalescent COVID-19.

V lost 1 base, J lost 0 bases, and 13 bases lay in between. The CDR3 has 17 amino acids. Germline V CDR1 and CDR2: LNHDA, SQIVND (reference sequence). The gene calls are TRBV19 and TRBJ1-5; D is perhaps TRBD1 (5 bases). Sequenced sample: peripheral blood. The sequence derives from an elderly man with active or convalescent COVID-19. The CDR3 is CASSIGQQGHSNQPQHF. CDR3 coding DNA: TGTGCCAGTAGTATAGGACAGCAAGGACATAGCAATCAGCCCCAGCATTTT.